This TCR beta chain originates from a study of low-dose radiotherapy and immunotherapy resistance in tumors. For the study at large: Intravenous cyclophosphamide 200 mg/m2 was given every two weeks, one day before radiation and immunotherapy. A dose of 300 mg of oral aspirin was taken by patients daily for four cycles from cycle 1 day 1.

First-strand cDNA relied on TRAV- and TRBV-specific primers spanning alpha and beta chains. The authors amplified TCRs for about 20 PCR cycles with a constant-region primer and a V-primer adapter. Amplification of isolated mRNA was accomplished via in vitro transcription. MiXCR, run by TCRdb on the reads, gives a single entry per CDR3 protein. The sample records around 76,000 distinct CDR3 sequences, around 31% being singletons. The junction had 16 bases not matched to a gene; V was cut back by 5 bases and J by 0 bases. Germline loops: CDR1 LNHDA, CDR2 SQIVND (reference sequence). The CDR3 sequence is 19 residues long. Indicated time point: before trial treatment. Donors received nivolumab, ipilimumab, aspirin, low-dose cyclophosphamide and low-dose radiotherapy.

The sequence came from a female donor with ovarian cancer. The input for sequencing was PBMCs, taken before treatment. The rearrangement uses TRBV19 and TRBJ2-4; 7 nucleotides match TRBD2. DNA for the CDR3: TGTGCCAGTAGTGTGATCCATTATCCGGCTAGCGGAGCCAAAAACATTCAGTACTTC. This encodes CASSVIHYPASGAKNIQYF.